This TCR beta chain derives from a study of T cell responses to AZD1222 COVID-19 vaccine. Whole-study findings and limits: Nearly half of the spike-specific TCRs reportedly recognize variant regions that carry no mutations. Possibly, clonal diversity was underestimated; donors were largely white British and included more females. Seropositivity was recorded at baseline in only a handful of AZD1222 recipients. The repertoires were collected only after the peak T cell response.

Worth noting for this clone: Its antigen is currently unknown.

The CDR3 covers 14 residues. Germline assignment: CDR1 MNHNS and CDR2 SASEGT. Trimming shortened V by 0 bases and J by 4 bases, and 9 bases separated the two germline ends. The repertoire was sequenced with immunoSEQ multiplex PCR; TCRdb's copy has only in-frame clones and lacks some. The sample has some 150,000 clones, approximately 91% seen once; the top ten hold approximately 5.6%. The V and J genes are TRBV6-1 and TRBJ1-2; D is undetermined. The sequencing here drew on peripheral blood, taken 28 days after the second dose of the MenACWY control vaccine. The TCR originated in an adult who received the MenACWY meningococcal vaccine as a control. The CDR3, as DNA: TGTGCCAGCAGTGAAGCGGCCTGGGGCTATGGCTACACCTTC. This codes for CASSEAAWGYGYTF.